A selection of T cell receptor beta chains follows, all from one sample in a study of blood T cells in healthy people across ages. One entry per CDR3 protein results from TCRdb running MiXCR on the 5' RACE reads. The sample records more than 500,000 distinct CDR3 sequences, 25% to 30% being singletons. The sample taken for sequencing was blood. Source of these receptors: a woman in her sixties or seventies in good health. Each CDR3 is given with its conserved first and last residue. The D gene is left open where the match is weak. Clone size is stated in some rows and not others, as once, few, many or a class when expanded.

>TRBJ1-1|TRBV6-6|.|.
CASTLGSNTEAFF
TGTGCCAGCACCTTAGGCTCGAACACTGAAGCTTTCTTT
>TRBJ1-5|TRBV6-4|.|TRBD1
CASRNRGPNQPQHF
TGTGCCAGCAGAAACAGGGGCCCTAATCAGCCCCAGCATTTT
>TRBJ1-4|TRBV25-1|.|TRBD1
CASSGYRGPNEKLFF
TGTGCCAGCAGTGGTTACAGGGGGCCTAATGAAAAACTGTTTTTT
>TRBJ1-5|TRBV4-1|.|.
CASSQDVALNQPQHF
TGCGCCAGCAGCCAAGATGTGGCCCTTAATCAGCCCCAGCATTTT
>TRBJ1-2|TRBV7-3|.|.
CASSSRQDERTF
TGTGCCAGCAGCTCGCGACAGGATGAGCGCACCTTC
>TRBJ2-1|TRBV4-3|few|.
CASSQYGGGNEQFF
TGCGCCAGCAGCCAATACGGGGGTGGGAATGAGCAGTTCTTC
>TRBJ2-7|TRBV7-2|.|.
CASSLRKGLSSYEQYF
TGTGCCAGCAGCCTAAGGAAAGGGCTTTCCTCCTACGAGCAGTACTTC
>TRBJ1-1|TRBV29-1|.|TRBD1
CSVGRTGALMNTEAFF
TGCAGCGTTGGCAGGACAGGGGCCTTAATGAACACTGAAGCTTTCTTT
>TRBJ2-3|TRBV5-1|.|TRBD2
CASSLRPSGRDTDTQYF
TGCGCCAGCAGCTTGAGGCCTAGCGGGAGAGACACAGATACGCAGTATTTT
>TRBJ1-2|TRBV20-1|.|.
CSLRSGSGTLARGYTF
TGCAGCCTCCGATCGGGATCCGGGACTTTGGCCCGAGGCTACACCTTC
>TRBJ1-5|TRBV7-9|.|TRBD1
CASSLSTGQGGQPQHF
TGTGCCAGCAGCTTGAGCACGGGACAGGGCGGCCAGCCCCAGCATTTT
>TRBJ2-5|TRBV29-1|.|.
CSVVFSSETQYF
TGCAGCGTTGTATTTAGTTCAGAGACCCAGTACTTC
>TRBJ2-6|TRBV6-2/TRBV6-3|once|.
CASSLQRIALGANVLTF
TGTGCCAGCAGTTTACAACGGATAGCTCTCGGGGCCAACGTCCTGACTTTC
>TRBJ1-2|TRBV6-4|few|.
CASSAGGHAYGYTF
TGTGCCAGCAGTGCCGGGGGACACGCGTATGGCTACACCTTC
>TRBJ1-3|TRBV6-6|.|TRBD1
CASSYLGQGTGNTIYF
TGTGCCAGCAGTTACCTCGGACAGGGTACAGGAAACACCATATATTTT
>TRBJ2-5|TRBV10-3|many|.
CAISLDQETQYF
TGTGCCATCAGTCTAGACCAAGAGACCCAGTACTTC